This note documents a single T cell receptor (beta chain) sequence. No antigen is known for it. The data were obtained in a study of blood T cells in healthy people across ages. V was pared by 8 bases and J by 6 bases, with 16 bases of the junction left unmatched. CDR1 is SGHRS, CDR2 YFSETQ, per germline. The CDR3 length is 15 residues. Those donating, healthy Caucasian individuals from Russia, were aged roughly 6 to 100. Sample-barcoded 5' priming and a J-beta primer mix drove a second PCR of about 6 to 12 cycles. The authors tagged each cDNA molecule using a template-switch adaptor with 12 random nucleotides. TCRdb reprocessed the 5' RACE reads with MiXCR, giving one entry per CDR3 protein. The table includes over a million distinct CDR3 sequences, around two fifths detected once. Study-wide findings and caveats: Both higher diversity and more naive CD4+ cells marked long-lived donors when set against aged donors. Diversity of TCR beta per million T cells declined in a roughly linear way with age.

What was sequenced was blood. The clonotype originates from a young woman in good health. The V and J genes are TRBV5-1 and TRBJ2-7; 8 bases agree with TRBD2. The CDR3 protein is CARPSGGKEIGEQYF. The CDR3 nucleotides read TGCGCCAGACCCAGCGGGGGCAAGGAGATCGGCGAGCAGTACTTC.